This TCR beta chain was recorded in a study of cytomegalovirus exposure and HLA in healthy donors. Whole-study context: Ancestry clustering placed 70% to 90% of around 400 genotyped donors in the Caucasian-associated cluster.

As for this clone: Its cognate antigen is unknown.

Study-wide findings and caveats: Earlier results showed most TCR beta V segments being productive about 90% or about 30% of the time. Later, an analysis showed that TCR beta chains associated with HLA were more clonally expanded than others that were equally common.

V gave up 3 bases and J gave up 6 bases; unmatched junction bases: 9. The germline V gene has CDR1 SGHNT and CDR2 YYREEE (reference sequence). This CDR3 has 16 amino acids. Amplification used 60 Vbeta primers and 13 Jbeta primers. Authors' analysis steps: Tens of millions of unique TCR beta chains, some 9.9 million shared, were counted in a later analysis. Data came from immunoSEQ multiplex PCR; TCRdb stores just in-frame clones and leaves some out. V, J and clone size are those of that table, while D and trimming were read from the DNA. The table includes 200,000 to 250,000 clones, around 64% detected once.

The sample comprised PBMCs. The chain joins TRBV5-4 to TRBJ2-1; 10 bases fit TRBD1. The source of this sequence is a man in his forties in good health and CMV-seropositive. Here the CDR3 DNA reads TGTGCCAGCAGCTCCACCGGGACAGGGGTAGCCAATGAGCAGTTCTTC. Amino acid sequence: CASSSTGTGVANEQFF.